Below, one T cell receptor (beta chain) is given with its context. This sample is drawn from a study of CD8+ T cells in alopecia areata. As the sequencing template, cDNA was produced by extracting RNA and reverse transcribing it. Generated by immunoSEQ multiplex PCR, the TCRdb table keeps only in-frame clones and is missing some. This table holds about 180,000 clones, 51% found once. Treatment specified: oral pan-JAK inhibitor, 5-10 mg twice daily. This CDR3 has 14 amino acids. Unmatched junction bases numbered 4, after V lost 3 bases and J lost 4 bases. Germline CDR1 reads KGHSH; CDR2 reads LQKENI. V usage is TRBV18 and J usage is TRBJ2-7; 9 nucleotides line up with TRBD1. Source: CD8+ T cells sorted from blood, taken at week 52, from a patient treated with tofacitinib. This TCR was sampled from a human donor with alopecia areata. DNA for the CDR3: TGTGCCAGCTCACCGGGACAGGGTCCGTACGAGCAGTACTTC. It yields the protein CASSPGQGPYEQYF.